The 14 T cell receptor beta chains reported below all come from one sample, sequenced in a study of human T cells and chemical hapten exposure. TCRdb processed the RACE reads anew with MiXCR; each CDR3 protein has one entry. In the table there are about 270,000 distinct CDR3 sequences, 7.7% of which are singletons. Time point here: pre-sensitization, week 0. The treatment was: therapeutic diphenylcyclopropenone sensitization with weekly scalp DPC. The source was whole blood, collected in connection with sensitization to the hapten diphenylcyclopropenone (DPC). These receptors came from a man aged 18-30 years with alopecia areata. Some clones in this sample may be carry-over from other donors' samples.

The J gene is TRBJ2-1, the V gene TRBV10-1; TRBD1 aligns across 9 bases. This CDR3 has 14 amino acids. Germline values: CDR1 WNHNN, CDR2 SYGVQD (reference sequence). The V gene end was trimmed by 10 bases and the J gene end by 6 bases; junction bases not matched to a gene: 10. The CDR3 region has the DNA TGCGCCATCCCGGACAGGGGAGCAAGCAATGAGCAGTTCTTC. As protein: CAIPDRGASNEQFF.

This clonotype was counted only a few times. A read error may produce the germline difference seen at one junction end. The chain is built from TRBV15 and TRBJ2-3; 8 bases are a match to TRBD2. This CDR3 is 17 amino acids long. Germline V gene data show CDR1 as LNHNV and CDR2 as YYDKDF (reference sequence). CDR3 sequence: CATSGRTSREATYTQYF. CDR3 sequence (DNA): TGTGCCACCAGCGGCCGGACTAGCAGGGAAGCCACATATACGCAGTATTTT.

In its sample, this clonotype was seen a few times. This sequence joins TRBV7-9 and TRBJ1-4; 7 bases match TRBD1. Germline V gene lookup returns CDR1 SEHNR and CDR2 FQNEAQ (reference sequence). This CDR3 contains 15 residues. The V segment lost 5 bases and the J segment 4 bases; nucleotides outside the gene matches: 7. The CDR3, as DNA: TGTGCCAGCAGCCTAACAGGGGCTCATAATGAAAAACTGTTTTTT. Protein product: CASSLTGAHNEKLFF.

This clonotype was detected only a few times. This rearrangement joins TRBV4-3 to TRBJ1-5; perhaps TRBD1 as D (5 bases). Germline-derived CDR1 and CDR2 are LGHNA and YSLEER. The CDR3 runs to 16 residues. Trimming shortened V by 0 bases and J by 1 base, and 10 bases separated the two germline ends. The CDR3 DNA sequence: TGCGCCAGCAGCCAAGATGGGCAGGGAAGCAATCAGCCCCAGCATTTT. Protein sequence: CASSQDGQGSNQPQHF.

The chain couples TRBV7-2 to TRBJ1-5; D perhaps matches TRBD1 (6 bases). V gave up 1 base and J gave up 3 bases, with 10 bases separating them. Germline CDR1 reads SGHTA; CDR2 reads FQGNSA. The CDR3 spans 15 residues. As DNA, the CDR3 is TGTGCCAGCAGCTTAGACAGGGCCAACAATCAGCCCCAGCATTTT. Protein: CASSLDRANNQPQHF.

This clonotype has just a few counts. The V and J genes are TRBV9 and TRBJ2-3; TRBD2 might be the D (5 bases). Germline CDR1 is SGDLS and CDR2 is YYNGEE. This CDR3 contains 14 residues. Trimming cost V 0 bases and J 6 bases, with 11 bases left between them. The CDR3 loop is CASSVGPGSDTQYF. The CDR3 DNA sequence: TGTGCCAGCAGCGTAGGTCCGGGGTCGGATACGCAGTATTTT.

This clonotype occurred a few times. The CDR3 loop reads CASSVGRSGGRSHTDTQYF. The DNA of the CDR3 is TGTGCCAGCAGCGTAGGACGTAGCGGGGGCCGGTCCCACACAGATACGCAGTATTTT. This sequence joins TRBV9 and TRBJ2-3; 9 nucleotides agree with TRBD2. There are 19 residues in the CDR3. V lost 0 bases, J lost 2 bases, and 13 bases stayed unmatched. Germline loops: CDR1 SGDLS, CDR2 YYNGEE.

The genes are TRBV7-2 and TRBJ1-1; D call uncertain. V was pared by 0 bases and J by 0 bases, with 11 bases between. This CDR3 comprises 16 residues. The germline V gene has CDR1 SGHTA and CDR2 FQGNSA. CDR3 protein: CASSLAGRTVNTEAFF. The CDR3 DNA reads TGTGCCAGCAGCTTAGCTGGGAGAACGGTGAACACTGAAGCTTTCTTT.

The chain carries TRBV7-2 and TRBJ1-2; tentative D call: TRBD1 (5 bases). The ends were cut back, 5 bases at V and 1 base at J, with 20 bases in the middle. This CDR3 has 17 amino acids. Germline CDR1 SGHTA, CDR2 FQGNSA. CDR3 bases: TGTGCCAGCAGCCTAGATGGGGTCGGGGCCAATAACTATGGCTACACCTTC. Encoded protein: CASSLDGVGANNYGYTF.

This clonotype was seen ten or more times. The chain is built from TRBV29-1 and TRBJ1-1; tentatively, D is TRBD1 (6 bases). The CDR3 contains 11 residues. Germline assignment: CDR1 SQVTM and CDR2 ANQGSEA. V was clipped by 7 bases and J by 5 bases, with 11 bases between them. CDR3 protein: CSGAGETEAFF. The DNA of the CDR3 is TGCAGCGGTGCAGGGGAAACTGAAGCTTTCTTT.

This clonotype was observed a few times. DNA for the CDR3: TGTGCCAGCAGCTTATTCGGGACAGGGGGCGACGAGCAGTACGTC. This encodes CASSLFGTGGDEQYV. The chain has TRBV7-2 and TRBJ2-7; TRBD1 matches 12 bases. This CDR3 is 15 amino acids long. Germline V CDR1 and CDR2: SGHTA, FQGNSA. V lost 2 bases to trimming and J lost 5 bases; unmatched junction nucleotides: 4.

The CDR3 protein is CASSLDQSRDTEAFF. The CDR3 DNA reads TGTGCCAGCAGCTTGGACCAGAGCCGGGACACTGAAGCTTTCTTT. The V gene is TRBV5-5, the J gene TRBJ1-1; D gene ambiguous. The germline V gene has CDR1 SGHKS and CDR2 YYEKEE (reference sequence). Trimming stripped 0 bases from V and 3 bases from J, with 12 bases between. This CDR3 has 15 amino acids.

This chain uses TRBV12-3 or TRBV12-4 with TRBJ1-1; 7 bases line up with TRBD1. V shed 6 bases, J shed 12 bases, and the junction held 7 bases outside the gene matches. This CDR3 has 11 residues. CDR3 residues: CASRLRGRPFF. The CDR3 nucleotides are TGTGCCAGCAGGCTCAGGGGGAGACCTTTCTTT.

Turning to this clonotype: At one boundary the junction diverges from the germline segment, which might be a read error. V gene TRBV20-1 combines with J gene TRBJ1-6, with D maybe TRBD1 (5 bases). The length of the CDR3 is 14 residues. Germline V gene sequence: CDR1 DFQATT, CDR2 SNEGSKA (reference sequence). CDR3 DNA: TGCAGAGCTAGAAGGGGTCAGGCTAATTCACCCCTCCACTTT. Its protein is CRARRGQANSPLHF.